This T cell receptor beta chain was identified during a study of T cells in tuberculosis listed by TCRdb under 2018. For the study in its entirety: To characterize T cells specific for the mycobacterial lipid antigen glucose monomycolate (GMM), the study used CD1B tetramers together with high-throughput TCR immunosequencing. In a South African clinical cohort, IGRA-negative adolescents, IGRA-positive adolescents with latent tuberculosis and adults with active tuberculosis were compared, with under eleven people in each group.

Regarding this clone: The antigen it binds to is not known. No qualities accompany the bases; no much larger clone lies one base away.

Study-level results and caveats: The smaller NN-distances in active tuberculosis patients were driven in part by shorter CDR3-alpha lengths, while the difference seen for TCR-beta was not statistically significant. Clinical samples were selected based on which cryopreserved specimens were available, and the active tuberculosis cases were adults whereas the controls were adolescents. With the diverse GMM-specific repertoire as input, a classifier achieved around 87% accuracy (AUROC about 0.93), whereas GEM motif frequencies as input gave more than 55% accuracy. Smaller mean NN-distances to GMM-specific TCRs were observed in active tuberculosis TCR-alpha repertoires than in IGRA-negative controls, suggesting clonal expansion of GMM-specific TCRs.

At study entry, a tuberculin skin test and the QuantiFERON-TB GOLD In-Tube IGRA were used to screen adolescents for latent tuberculosis infection. Immunosequencing was performed on unsorted cryopreserved PBMC, with 110,000 or so T cells per clinical donor covered on average. Eleven high schools in the Worcester region of the Western Cape, South Africa, served as enrollment sites for adolescents aged 12 to 18 years. Ten adolescents infected with M. tuberculosis and ten uninfected adolescents were chosen and matched for age and sex. For the adolescents, PBMC were isolated by density centrifugation from freshly drawn heparinized blood and then cryopreserved. The immunoSEQ multiplex PCR assay was used to generate TCR libraries, with TCR-beta and/or TCR-alpha/delta assays applied to each sample. The amplified TCR libraries were sequenced using the Illumina high-throughput platform. The source study handled its data this way. Clustering and dimensionality reduction relied on pairwise TCRdist distances among GMM-specific receptors from T cells that were either sorted ex vivo or expanded in vitro. Each clinical repertoire was scored by mean NN-distance, the average TCRdist to the nearest 10% of tetramer-positive reference sequences. GEM TCR motif frequency was calculated as the fraction of unique TCRs that matched known GEM sequences in V/J usage and CDR3 length. Linear discriminant analysis with leave-one-out cross-validation, implemented in scikit-learn, was used to classify active tuberculosis. Drawn from immuneACCESS, this table holds only the in-frame rearrangements with V and J called that TCRdb kept. Clones are partly lost; checked studies trace under half to an unresolved V gene and leave the rest unexplained. That table gives V, J and clone size, and the DNA gave D and trimming. Counted in this sample were approximately 30,000 clones; approximately 90% of them appeared once. The ten biggest clones cover approximately 8.1% of the sample.

The V end loses 6 bases and the J end loses 5 bases, and a stretch of 12 bases separates them. The cysteine opens and the phenylalanine closes a CDR3 of 13 amino acids. Just CDR3 DNA is preserved here, 39 bases in frame from base 1. From the germline V gene, CDR1 is SNHLY and CDR2 is FYNNEI. The sequence was obtained from a donor between 10 and 29 years old with latent tuberculosis or without tuberculosis infection. Some clones in this sample may be carry-over from other donors' samples. The material sequenced was PBMCs. Rearrangement joined TRBV2 to TRBJ2-3; confidence is insufficient to name the D gene. The CDR3 protein sequence reads: CASRQNPGDTQYF. The base sequence is TGTGCCAGCAGACAAAACCCGGGAGATACGCAGTATTTT.